The T cell receptor beta chain under discussion was sequenced for a study of T cells expressing NK-cell markers. In the study overall: It was sorted CD3+CD56+NKG2C+, CD3+CD56+NKG2C- and CD3+CD56-NKG2C+ T cells that supplied the TCR beta repertoires.

What made the TCR beta cDNA was 5'RACE template switching with UMIs. For each CDR3 protein, TCRdb gives one entry from its re-call of the 5' RACE reads, without DNA. This sample's clone table lists 550,000 to 600,000 distinct CDR3 sequences. Study results and limitations: Among a few donors, these clonotypes also ranked first in the CD3+CD56-NKG2C+ fraction. Over 5 donors had dominant NKG2C+ clonotypes that comprised about 1.0-8% of their CD8+ T cells.

Note on this clonotype: The antigen is undetermined.

This CDR3 region has 16 residues. CDR1 is ENHRY, CDR2 SYGVKD, per germline. This TCR came from a young man in good health. The chain couples TRBV10-3 to TRBJ1-3; without DNA, the TCRdb call of TRBD1 cannot be checked. Sample: blood T cells: a sorted CD56 or NKG2C T cell subset, CD4+ or CD8+ T cells, or bulk PBMC T cells (not recorded which). This chain's CDR3 is CAIGQYRESSGNTIYF.